These T cell receptor beta chains were read from a single sample in a study of TIL therapy for anti-PD-1-resistant metastatic lung cancer. The assay was immunoSEQ multiplex PCR, and TCRdb's table has in-frame clones only and misses some. Altogether approximately 45,000 clones are present, around 80% being singletons, with the ten largest covering approximately 15%. This specimen consisted of blood, obtained at baseline. These TCRs come from a man aged 70 or older with non-small cell lung cancer. Both conserved end residues are part of each CDR3. The D gene is left open where the match is weak. A row's size may be missing; if present it is once, few, many or a size class.

J gene	clone size	V gene	D gene	CDR3 DNA	CDR3 protein
TRBJ2-7	few	TRBV9	-	TGTGCCAGCAGCGTAGAAGGCGGGGCGGTCGAGCAGTACTTC	CASSVEGGAVEQYF
TRBJ2-1	-	TRBV7-3	TRBD2	TGTGCCAGCAGCGAACAGCAACTAGCGGACTACAATGAGCAGTTCTTC	CASSEQQLADYNEQFF
TRBJ1-1	-	TRBV11-2	TRBD1	TGTGCCAGCAGCTTAGGGGAAAACATCAGGGGGCAAATGACTGAAGCTTTCTTT	CASSLGENIRGQMTEAFF
TRBJ2-7	-	TRBV5-6	-	TGTGCCAGCAGCTTGGAGGGGAGGATCTACTACGAGCAGTACTTC	CASSLEGRIYYEQYF
TRBJ2-1	-	TRBV30	-	TGTGCCTGGAGCCCGGCGAGCGGCGAGCAGTTCTTC	CAWSPASGEQFF
TRBJ1-5	few	TRBV28	TRBD1	TGTGCCAGCAGTAGCCCGGACAGGGGGGCTAATCAGCCCCAGCATTTT	CASSSPDRGANQPQHF
TRBJ2-7	medium-sized	TRBV7-6	-	TGTGCCAGCAGTTTATCAATAGGGGTCGAGCAGTACTTC	CASSLSIGVEQYF
TRBJ2-1	-	TRBV5-1	-	TGCGCCAGCAGCTTGATAGACTTCTACAATGAGCAGTTCTTC	CASSLIDFYNEQFF
TRBJ2-1	once	TRBV5-1	-	TGCGCCAGCAGCTTGGCTGGGAACTACAATGAGCAGTTCTTC	CASSLAGNYNEQFF
TRBJ1-5	-	TRBV7-8	-	TGTGCCAGCAGCAAGACAGACAATCAGCCCCAGCATTTT	CASSKTDNQPQHF
TRBJ1-2	few	TRBV19	-	TGTGCCAGTAGTACAAATCAGGGGGGCTACACCTTC	CASSTNQGGYTF
TRBJ1-4	-	TRBV5-4	TRBD1	TGTGCCAGCAGTCTCGACAGGGGTCGGGAAAAACTGTTTTTT	CASSLDRGREKLFF
TRBJ2-1	few	TRBV5-1	TRBD2	TGCGCCAGCAGCTCAACGACTAGCGGAAACAATGAGCAGTTCTTC	CASSSTTSGNNEQFF
TRBJ2-1	-	TRBV9	-	TGTGCCAGCAGCGTAGGGGGCAGCTACAATGAGCAGTTCTTC	CASSVGGSYNEQFF
TRBJ2-1	-	TRBV10-2	TRBD2	TGCGCCAGCAGTGGGACTAGCATCACCTACAATGAGCAGTTCTTC	CASSGTSITYNEQFF
TRBJ2-2	-	TRBV11-2	-	TGTGCCAGCAGCTCCCGGGGCTGGGCTAACACCGGGGAGCTGTTTTTT	CASSSRGWANTGELFF
TRBJ2-3	once	TRBV9	-	TGTGCCAGCAGCGTAAGGACAGGGCTCGGGGGGGATACGCAGTATTTT	CASSVRTGLGGDTQYF
TRBJ2-3	once	TRBV6-4	-	TGTGCCAGCAGCCAGGACAGCCTAACGCAGTATTTT	CASSQDSLTQYF
TRBJ2-3	once	TRBV5-4	-	TGTGCCAGCAGCTTGGGGGGAGTGGCAGATACGCAGTATTTT	CASSLGGVADTQYF
TRBJ2-7	-	TRBV28	TRBD2	TGTGCCAGCGTTTTTGCGGGAGGGCGGTACGAGCAGTACTTC	CASVFAGGRYEQYF
TRBJ2-3	-	TRBV5-1	-	TGCGCCAGCACCCCCCTGGGAGGGGGAGCAGATACGCAGTATTTT	CASTPLGGGADTQYF
TRBJ2-3	once	TRBV7-7	-	TGTGCTAGCAGCCCGGCCTCAAGGGGAGATACGCAGTATTTT	CASSPASRGDTQYF
TRBJ2-7	-	TRBV4-1	TRBD1	TGCGCCAGCAGCCAAGGGGGACAGGGTTCCTACGAGCAGTACTTC	CASSQGGQGSYEQYF
TRBJ2-5	-	TRBV28	TRBD2	TGTGCCAGCACCGCAGCGGGGCCCGAGACCCAGTACTTC	CASTAAGPETQYF
TRBJ2-3	-	TRBV7-3	-	TGTGCCAGCAGCTTAGACAGCACAGATACGCAGTATTTT	CASSLDSTDTQYF
TRBJ1-1	-	TRBV6-5	-	TGTGCCAGCAGTTACTCGAAGCGGACCGGGAACACTGAAGCTTTCTTT	CASSYSKRTGNTEAFF
TRBJ2-2	-	TRBV4-3	TRBD2	TGCGCCAGCAGCCAAGATTCGGCAGCGGGAGGGCACCGGGAGCTGTTTTTT	CASSQDSAAGGHRELFF
TRBJ2-4	-	TRBV18	TRBD2	TGTGCCAGCTCACCAGTCAGTGGGAGGGCCGGAAACATTCAGTACTTC	CASSPVSGRAGNIQYF
TRBJ2-3	-	TRBV14	TRBD2	TGTGCCAGCAGCCAAGGGACTAGCGGGAGAAAGTATTTT	CASSQGTSGRKYF
TRBJ2-5	-	TRBV21-1	-	TGTGCCAGCAGCTCACATATAGCTAACCAAGAGACCCAGTACTTC	CASSSHIANQETQYF
TRBJ2-7	-	TRBV7-9	-	TGTGCCAGCAGCTTGTCGACAGGCGCTGAGGAGCAGTACTTC	CASSLSTGAEEQYF
TRBJ1-2	-	TRBV5-4	-	TGTGCCAGCAGCTTGTTTACAGACAACTTCTATGGCTACACCTTC	CASSLFTDNFYGYTF
TRBJ1-2	-	TRBV5-4	TRBD1	TGTGCCAGCAGCTTGGAGGCGATGCAGGGGGGTGGCTACACCTTC	CASSLEAMQGGGYTF
TRBJ2-1	-	TRBV11-2	TRBD2	TGTGCCAGCAGCATCACTAGCGGGAGCTCTGAGCAGTTCTTC	CASSITSGSSEQFF
TRBJ1-1	-	TRBV6-1	-	TGTGCCAGCAGCTTACATTTCAAGGACACTGAAGCTTTCTTT	CASSLHFKDTEAFF
TRBJ2-2	-	TRBV4-1	TRBD2	TGCGCCAGCAGCCCTCAAGTGGGAGGGGACACCGGGGAGCTGTTTTTT	CASSPQVGGDTGELFF
TRBJ1-2	-	TRBV30	-	TGTGCCCAAGTGGGGCTTAACTATGGCTACACCTTC	CAQVGLNYGYTF
TRBJ2-2	-	TRBV5-6	-	TGTGCCAGCAGCTTGGGGGGAGTGGGAACCGGGGAGCTGTTTTTT	CASSLGGVGTGELFF
TRBJ2-5	few	TRBV7-3	-	TGTGCCAGCAGCTTTTCAAGTCCCGGGACGGGGGAGACCCAGTACTTC	CASSFSSPGTGETQYF
TRBJ2-7	-	TRBV6-1	TRBD2	TGTGCCAGCACCCAGACTAGCGGGTTGTACGAGCAGTACTTC	CASTQTSGLYEQYF
TRBJ2-3	-	TRBV4-2	-	TGTGCCAGCAGCCAAGGAGGCGGAGTTGGAGATACGCAGTATTTT	CASSQGGGVGDTQYF
TRBJ2-7	few	TRBV7-9	-	TGTGCCAGCAGCTCACAAATAGACTACGAGCAGTACTTC	CASSSQIDYEQYF
TRBJ2-7	few	TRBV7-2	-	TGTGCCAGCAGCTTAGTTACGGAGCAGTACTTC	CASSLVTEQYF
TRBJ2-7	few	TRBV19	TRBD1	TGTGCCAGTAGCCAGGACAGGGCCTACGAGCAGTACTTC	CASSQDRAYEQYF